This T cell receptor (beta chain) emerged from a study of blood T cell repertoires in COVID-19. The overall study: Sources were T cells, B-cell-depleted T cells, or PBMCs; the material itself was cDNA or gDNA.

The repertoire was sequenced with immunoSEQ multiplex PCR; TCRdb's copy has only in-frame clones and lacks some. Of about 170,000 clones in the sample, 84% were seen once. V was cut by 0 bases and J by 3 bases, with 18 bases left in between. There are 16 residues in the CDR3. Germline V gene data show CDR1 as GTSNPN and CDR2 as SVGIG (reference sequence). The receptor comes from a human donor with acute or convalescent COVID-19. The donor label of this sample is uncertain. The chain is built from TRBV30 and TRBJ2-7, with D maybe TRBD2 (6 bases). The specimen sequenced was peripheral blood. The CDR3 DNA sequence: TGTGCCTGGAGTGTACCTAAGACTAGTCGGGGCTACGAGCAGTACTTC. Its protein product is CAWSVPKTSRGYEQYF.